These 8 T cell receptor beta chains were all obtained from the same sample, sequenced in a study of STAT3 mutations in large granular lymphocyte leukemia. These receptors are not linked to any known antigen. Clones were sequenced by immunoSEQ multiplex PCR, and TCRdb holds only the in-frame ones, with some missing. The data contain tens of thousands of clones, 86% of them singletons. Findings and limits, study-wide: At least one immunodominant TCR beta clonotype appeared in every T-cell large granular lymphocyte leukemia patient.

Sequencing used peripheral blood mononuclear cells. The receptor set was obtained from a man between 60 and 75 years old with T-cell large granular lymphocyte leukemia. Some clones in this sample may be carry-over from other donors' samples.

This clone was recorded once. The chain recombines TRBV28 with TRBJ2-7, with D hard to call. Germline CDR1 MDHEN, CDR2 SYDVKM. CDR3 size: 13 residues. Trimming took off 7 bases at V and 1 base at J, with 11 bases between the two ends. The CDR3 DNA follows: TGTGCCAGCACCCTAGGCAGTTCCTACGAGCAGTACTTC. Translation: CASTLGSSYEQYF.

The V call is TRBV29-1, the J call TRBJ2-2, with D uncertain. The CDR3 consists of 14 residues. The germline CDR1 and CDR2 sequences are SQVTM and ANQGSEA. V was clipped by 5 bases and J by 4 bases, with 14 bases between them. The CDR3: CSVLSGLSTGELFF. Here the CDR3 DNA reads TGCAGCGTTCTCTCGGGTTTATCCACCGGGGAGCTGTTTTTT.

The rearrangement uses TRBV5-4 and TRBJ1-2, with TRBD1 matching over 7 bases. Germline CDR1 is SGHNT and CDR2 is YYREEE (reference sequence). This CDR3 contains 17 residues. Trimming took 0 bases from V and 6 from J; bases not matched to a gene: 14. CDR3 in amino acids: CASSLVLRQGVSDGYTF. DNA for the CDR3: TGTGCCAGCAGCTTGGTACTACGACAGGGCGTATCGGATGGCTACACCTTC.

V is TRBV6-6 and J is TRBJ2-2; a possible D gene is TRBD1 (6 bases). Per the germline V gene, CDR1 is MNHNY and CDR2 is SVGAGI (reference sequence). CDR3 length: 15 amino acids. Trimming took 2 bases from V and 4 from J, leaving 11 bases between them. As DNA, the CDR3 is TGTGCCAGCAGTTACCCGGGACACAGCACCGGGGAGCTGTTTTTT. It yields the protein CASSYPGHSTGELFF.

The rearrangement links TRBV21-1 to TRBJ2-7; the D call in the table, TRBD1, was not verified against the DNA. TRBV21-1 is marked as a pseudogene. The CDR3 runs 17 residues. CDR3 region: CASSKTSQGQGTHEQYF. In DNA form, the CDR3 reads TGTGCCAGCAGCAAAACCTCACAAGGACAGGGCACCCACGAGCAGTACTTC.

The chain combines TRBV10-2 with TRBJ2-2; TRBD2 is a possible D gene (6 bases). With 0 bases removed from V and 5 bases from J, the gap between germline ends came to 7 bases. Germline lookup yields CDR1 WSHSY and CDR2 SAAADI. CDR3 length: 14 residues. The CDR3 loop reads CASSESGGTGELFF. CDR3 DNA sequence: TGCGCCAGCAGTGAGTCTGGGGGGACCGGGGAGCTGTTTTTT.

V usage is TRBV29-1 and J usage is TRBJ2-1; no clear D. From germline, CDR1 is SQVTM and CDR2 ANQGSEA. The V end was cut by 4 bases, the J end by 1 base, with 5 bases between. This CDR3 is built from 12 residues. The CDR3 loop is CSVAQSYNEQFF. DNA of the CDR3: TGCAGCGTTGCCCAGTCCTACAATGAGCAGTTCTTC.

The chain links TRBV7-2 to TRBJ2-5, with D uncertain. CDR3 length equals 12 residues. The germline gives CDR1 SGHTA, CDR2 FQGNSA. The V end was cut by 5 bases, the J end by 2 bases, with 6 bases between. The CDR3 is CASSLQQETQYF. CDR3 nucleotides: TGTGCCAGCAGCCTGCAGCAAGAGACCCAGTACTTC. Looking up the rest from reference TRBV7-2 and TRBJ2-5 gives the full variable domain: GAGVSQSPSNKVTEKGKDVELRCDPISGHTALYWYRQSLGQGLEFLIYFQGNSAPDKSGLPSDRFSAERTGGSVSTLTIQRTQQEDSAVYLCASSLQQETQYFGPGTRLLVL.